This T cell receptor (beta chain) was obtained from a study of T-cell reconstitution after alpha-beta-depleted transplantation in children (dated by TCRdb to the mid-2010s). General notes on the study: Using TCR repertoire profiling, the study followed T-cell immune reconstitution in a quantitative way in children after TCRalphabeta/CD19-depleted allogeneic hematopoietic cell transplantation.

The library came from PCR. Sequencing instrument: Illumina HiSeq 2500. TCR libraries were prepared with molecular barcoding, using unique molecular identifiers to normalize TCRbeta repertoire quantification. TCRdb trimmed public reads at Q25 via fastp, called clones via MiXCR and kept in-frame beta chains. When rows share a CDR3 protein, they turn into one entry using the most common DNA and genes. The sample table contains 900,000 or so distinct CDR3 sequences; only one count was recorded for roughly 16% of them. The ten largest make up just under 5% of the sample. CDR1 MNHEY and CDR2 SVGAGI are derived from the germline V gene. Including cysteine and phenylalanine, the CDR3 has 15 amino acids. Only the CDR3 DNA stays, 45 bases, in frame from base 1. The V and J ends are trimmed by 10 bases and 4 bases, leaving 22 bases between them. This clonotype was seen ten or more times. Its antigen is currently not known. No clone much larger than this one lies a single base away; base qualities are absent.

The full study reports these points: The apparently early alphabetaT-cell count recovery about two months after transplant was reportedly dependent on only several hundred rapidly expanded clones derived from non-depleted graft cells. The high TCRbeta diversity at day 60 in some patients was ascribed to recipient T cells and intrathymic progenitors that had survived conditioning. The frequencies of hyperexpanded clones fell over the following months, and after one year, T-cell counts and TCRbeta diversity were mostly attributed to newly produced T cells.

This sample's treatment or condition label indicates: allogeneic hematopoietic cell transplantation with graft depleted of TCRalphabeta T cells and CD19 B cells. The transplant recipients were children given TCRalphabeta/CD19-depleted allogeneic hematopoietic cell grafts. The sample was PBMCs, mostly from graft donor cells, taken 360 days after TCRalphabeta/CD19-depleted stem cell transplant. This clonotype was sampled from a male patient between 5 and 17 years old who had a stem cell transplant for acute lymphoblastic leukemia, so the T cells may come from the graft donor. The V and J genes are TRBV6-5 and TRBJ1-2; a weak D assignment points to TRBD1 (5 bases agree). The DNA sequence is given as TGTGCCATCCCGCCCTACGGGCACGGGGCCTATGGCTACACCTTC. Translated, this gives CAIPPYGHGAYGYTF.